The sequence of this TCR beta chain was determined in a study of T cell responses to AZD1222 COVID-19 vaccine. Overall study findings and caveats: Spike-specific TCR breadth and depth went up after people got two AZD1222 doses. Only a handful of AZD1222 recipients, roughly six in all, had baseline seropositivity. Unmutated variant regions are reportedly targeted by nearly half of spike-specific TCRs. The donor group comprised mostly white British people and more females; the analysis possibly underestimated clonal diversity.

Germline V CDR1 and CDR2: MNHEY, SVGAGI. The CDR3 length is 13 residues. V lost 0 bases to trimming and J lost 6 bases, with 6 bases between them. The repertoire was sequenced with immunoSEQ multiplex PCR; TCRdb's copy has only in-frame clones and lacks some. Of around 120,000 clones in the sample, 85% to 90% are singletons; the top ten hold 7% to 8%. This clone is a singleton in its sample. The antigen remains unidentified. This specimen consisted of peripheral blood, obtained on day 0 of AZD1222 vaccination. The chain has TRBV6-5 and TRBJ2-1; D is unresolved. The clonotype was recovered from an adult in good health. CDR3 sequence reads: CASSYSGVNEQFF. In nucleotides, the CDR3 is TGTGCCAGCAGTTACTCGGGCGTCAATGAGCAGTTCTTC.